A selection of T cell receptor beta chains follows, all from one sample in a study of blood T cells in healthy people across ages. Each CDR3 protein gets one entry after TCRdb re-called the 5' RACE reads with MiXCR. The sample gives some 900,000 distinct CDR3 sequences, roughly 43% of which show up once; around an eighth is in the top ten. Sequenced input: blood. These receptors came from a man aged 30 to 39 in good health. Both conserved end residues are part of each CDR3. A D gene is named only where the DNA matches it firmly.

>NA|TRBV28|TRBJ2-7
CASSLSLYEQYF
>NA|TRBV3-1|NA
CASSQESGKIYEQYF
>NA|TRBV2|TRBJ2-1
CASLPARSSYNEQFF
>TRBD2|TRBV5-1|TRBJ2-1
CASSLRQSSGGNEQFF
>NA|TRBV3-1|TRBJ1-3
CASSQAQRKGNTIYF
>TRBD1|TRBV7-9|TRBJ2-6
CASSLDRGIGANVLTF
>NA|TRBV20-1|TRBJ2-5
CSARDRRSLGQETQYF
>TRBD1|TRBV6-5|TRBJ1-2
CASSYSAGGYGYTF
>NA|TRBV27|TRBJ2-7
CASNPSEASYEQYF
>NA|TRBV27|TRBJ2-6
CASSLLWGSSGANVLTF
>NA|TRBV28|TRBJ2-1
CASSLRDFPNEQFF
>NA|TRBV29-1|TRBJ2-1
CGVAEQDRDEQFF
>NA|TRBV5-6|TRBJ2-5
CASSGGSSDEQYF
>TRBD2|TRBV4-3|TRBJ2-1
CASSQDLRGGDNEHFF
>NA|TRBV12-3/TRBV12-4|TRBJ2-5
CASSLGVQETQYF
>TRBD2|TRBV7-9|TRBJ2-7
CASSFWAPSGPYEQYF
>NA|TRBV6-5|TRBJ1-1
CASTRAGTEAFF
>NA|TRBV28|TRBJ1-5
CASSLGPLGSLNRPQHF
>TRBD1|TRBV20-1|TRBJ1-2
CSAQTGGRGYTF
>TRBD2|TRBV4-2|TRBJ2-7
CASSQDHARGAQGHSYEQYF
>TRBD1|TRBV5-1|TRBJ2-3
CASSSGGLTGDTQYF
>TRBD1|TRBV7-2|TRBJ2-5
CASSFPNRGIETQYF
>NA|TRBV20-1|TRBJ1-5
CSATFQNQPQHF
>NA|TRBV20-1|TRBJ1-2
CSARDPGSGKDYGYTF
>NA|TRBV28|TRBJ2-5
CASRETDRQETQYF
>NA|TRBV3-1|TRBJ1-4
CASSQDWGARSNKKLFF
>TRBD1|TRBV6-5|TRBJ2-7
CASSRSGTGNYEQYF
>NA|TRBV5-5|TRBJ1-2
CASSTGHDGFYGYTF
>NA|TRBV4-2|TRBJ2-5
CASSQTPGAEETQYF
>TRBD2|TRBV25-1|TRBJ2-3
CASGRTSGGVSDTQYF
>NA|TRBV20-1|TRBJ1-5
CSARGLSNQPQHF
>NA|TRBV7-8|TRBJ2-7
CASSLEGYYEQYF
>NA|TRBV3-1|TRBJ1-2
CASNQGRGYTF
>TRBD1|TRBV5-1|TRBJ1-1
CASSSQTGGGTEAFF
>NA|TRBV7-2|TRBJ1-5
CASTPSSDQPQHF
>TRBD2|TRBV11-3|TRBJ2-1
CASSLAMLAEQFF
>NA|TRBV6-2/TRBV6-3|TRBJ1-1
CASSYNTGSSNTEAFF
>NA|TRBV7-2|TRBJ2-3
CASSLRYRSTDTQYF
>NA|TRBV6-2/TRBV6-3|TRBJ2-1
CVSSYPQPQFF
>NA|TRBV7-9|TRBJ2-1
CASSPMSPMDEQFF
>NA|TRBV7-9|TRBJ2-3
CASSPLPITSTDTQYF
>NA|TRBV5-6|TRBJ2-6
CASSPGRGPFYSGANVLTF
>NA|TRBV4-2|TRBJ2-5
CASSPDYFRETQYF
>NA|TRBV6-6|TRBJ2-5
CASSPAGPLETQYF
>NA|TRBV28|TRBJ2-7
CASSSSAGRTAYEQYF
>NA|TRBV20-1|TRBJ2-3
CSATERASASDTQYF
>NA|TRBV2|TRBJ2-2
CASSDQGFNTGELFF
>NA|TRBV5-1|TRBJ1-2
CASSPGDGALGSNYGYTF